This TCR beta chain was sequenced in a study of blood T cell repertoires in COVID-19. Study in general: The United States, Italy and Spain supplied acute and convalescent COVID-19 samples.

Original analysis: Reference gene primer amplification gave nucleated cell count estimates. Generated by immunoSEQ multiplex PCR, the TCRdb table keeps only in-frame clones and is missing some. V and J calls and clone size follow that table, whereas D and trimming were derived from the DNA. This repertoire shows some 290,000 clones, around 78% found once; its top ten account for 3.5% to 5.5%. CDR1 and CDR2 (germline): LNHDA, SQIVND (reference sequence). CDR3 length equals 16 residues. The V and J ends lost 1 base and 2 bases, in that order; junction bases with no gene match: 6. This TCR came from a man in his sixties who had recovered from COVID-19. The V call is TRBV19, the J call TRBJ2-3, with TRBD1 identical over 7 bases. Input material: peripheral blood. The CDR3 bases are TGTGCCAGTAGTATAGGTAGGGGGCAGTTCACAGATACGCAGTATTTT. This sequence encodes CASSIGRGQFTDTQYF.